The present T cell receptor (beta chain) was sequenced within a study of tumor-infiltrating lymphocytes in primary liver carcinoma. General study findings and limits: Only about 7-25% of top clones were detected in each of the five tumor regions.

Deletions cut 3 bases from V and 1 base from J, with 17 bases between. Per germline, CDR1 SGHNT and CDR2 YENEEA. The CDR3 sequence is 17 residues long. Total RNA amounting to 500 ng was the source from which TCR beta cDNA was made with a constant-region primer. Libraries covering TCR beta were generated through three nested multiplex PCR rounds (using a slightly modified ARM-PCR). A C-beta reverse primer and TRBV1-TRBV30 forward primers served in each of the first two PCR rounds, at ten to eleven cycles apiece. One entry per CDR3 protein results from TCRdb running MiXCR on the multiplex PCR reads. Among 100,000 or so distinct CDR3 sequences listed, around 73% were seen once. Scientists recovered RNA and DNA together from about 20-30 mg of unsorted bulk tissue. About this clonotype: Antigen specificity is unknown.

The clonotype comes from a woman in her sixties with primary liver carcinoma and hepatitis B virus infection. This rearrangement joins TRBV11-3 to TRBJ2-3; D is unclear. Sequenced: liver tumor tissue from sampling region 2. Documented subset: tumor region T2, inferior pole. CDR3 sequence reads: CASSFRSLDMGTDTQYF. Here the CDR3 DNA reads TGTGCCAGCAGCTTTCGGTCCCTTGACATGGGCACAGATACGCAGTATTTT.